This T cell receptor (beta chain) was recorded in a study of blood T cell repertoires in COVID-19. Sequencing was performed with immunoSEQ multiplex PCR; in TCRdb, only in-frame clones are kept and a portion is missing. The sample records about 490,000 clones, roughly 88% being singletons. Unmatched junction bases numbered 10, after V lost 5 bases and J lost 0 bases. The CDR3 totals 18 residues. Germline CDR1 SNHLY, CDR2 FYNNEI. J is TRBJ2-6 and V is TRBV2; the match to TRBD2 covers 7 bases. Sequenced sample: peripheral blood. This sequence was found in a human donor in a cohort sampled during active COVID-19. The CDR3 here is CASSLSGSGISGANVLTF. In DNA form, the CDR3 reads TGTGCCAGCAGTTTGAGCGGCAGCGGGATCTCTGGGGCCAACGTCCTGACTTTC. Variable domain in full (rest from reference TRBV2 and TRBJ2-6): EPEVTQTPSHQVTQMGQEVILRCVPISNHLYFYWYRQILGQKVEFLVSFYNNEISEKSEIFDDQFSVERPDGSNFTLKIRSTKLEDSAMYFCASSLSGSGISGANVLTFGAGSRLTVL.